Shown below are 18 T cell receptor beta chains from a single sample sequenced in a study of CD8+CD57+ T cells in acquired aplastic anemia. In patients chosen for sequencing, flow cytometry had shown CD8+CD57+ cell expansion. TCR beta VDJ combinations and CDR3 sequences were profiled from genomic DNA. TCRdb called the reads again in MiXCR, with one record for every CDR3 protein. This sample yields 250,000 or so distinct CDR3 sequences, of which 45% to 50% are seen a single time; approximately 7.8% belongs to the top ten. The sample taken for sequencing was sorted CD4+, CD8+, or CD8+CD57+ T cells (not recorded which) from PBMCs. These receptors originate from a human donor with aplastic anemia.

This clonotype was seen many times. The chain is built from TRBV12-5 and TRBJ2-7, with D uncertain. CDR3 size: 12 residues. V was pared by 3 bases and J by 2 bases, with 5 bases between. CDR1 LGHNT and CDR2 FRNRAP come from the germline V gene. In nucleotides, the CDR3 is TGTGCTAGTGGTTTCAGCGCCTACGAGCAGTACTTC. This codes for CASGFSAYEQYF.

J is TRBJ2-5 and V is TRBV5-1; D may be TRBD1 (6 bases). Germline loops: CDR1 SGHRS, CDR2 YFSETQ. This CDR3 has 13 residues. The V end lost 4 bases, the J end lost 9 bases, and 16 bases lay between the germline ends. This CDR3 is CASSPDRQGSQYF. In DNA form, the CDR3 reads TGCGCCAGCAGCCCAGACAGGCAGGGGTCCCAGTACTTC.

There are a few counts of this clonotype. Here the CDR3 DNA reads TGTGCCAGCAGCTCTAGCGGGGGCTACGAGCAGTACTTC. It translates to CASSSSGGYEQYF. This sequence joins TRBV7-2 and TRBJ2-7; 10 bases line up with TRBD2. This CDR3 comprises 13 residues. V lost 4 bases to trimming and J lost 3 bases; unmatched junction nucleotides: 0. Germline-derived CDR1 and CDR2 are SGHTA and FQGNSA.

The rearrangement uses TRBV6-5 and TRBJ2-3, with D possibly matching TRBD1 (6 bases). In germline, CDR1 is MNHEY, CDR2 SVGAGI. V shed 5 bases and J shed 0 bases, with 18 bases lying between them. The CDR3 loop spans 17 amino acids. The CDR3 region has the DNA TGTGCCAGCAGTGAAGCCCCTGGGACACAAAGCACAGATACGCAGTATTTT. This translates into CASSEAPGTQSTDTQYF.

This clonotype was counted ten times or more. V and J are TRBV7-9 and TRBJ2-1; 11 positions match TRBD2. Unmatched junction bases numbered 7, after V lost 6 bases and J lost 3 bases. From germline, CDR1 is SEHNR and CDR2 FQNEAQ (reference sequence). The CDR3 is made up of 16 amino acids. DNA for the CDR3: TGTGCCAGCAGTGACCGACTAGCGGGGCTCTACAATGAGCAGTTCTTC. Its translation: CASSDRLAGLYNEQFF.

On this clonotype: This may be a read error: a much more frequent sequence differs by one nucleotide. This rearrangement joins TRBV19 to TRBJ2-1; tentative D call: TRBD1 (5 bases). The V and J ends lost 3 bases and 0 bases respectively, with 9 bases between them. Germline V gene sequence: CDR1 LNHDA, CDR2 SQIVND (reference sequence). The length of the CDR3 is 15 residues. This chain's CDR3 is CASSITGPSYNEQFF. CDR3 DNA: TGTGCCAGTAGTATTACAGGCCCCTCCTACAATGAGCAGTTCTTC.

The gene calls are TRBV6-5 and TRBJ1-4; the D is unclear. The CDR3 spans 16 residues. The germline CDR1 and CDR2 sequences are MNHEY and SVGAGI. V lost 6 bases to trimming and J lost 6 bases, with 20 bases between them. CDR3 loop: CASSYTPGPGDEKLFF. The DNA for the CDR3 is TGTGCCAGCAGCTATACCCCCGGCCCCGGGGATGAAAAACTGTTTTTT.

Of note for this clonotype: This CDR3 is missing its conserved last phenylalanine or tryptophan, likely due to a read error. This chain connects TRBV7-2 to TRBJ2-1; D unresolved. Germline lookup yields CDR1 SGHTA and CDR2 FQGNSA. The CDR3 extends over 12 amino acids. The CDR3 spells CANSLVSNEQFS. CDR3 DNA: TGTGCCAACAGCTTAGTGAGCAATGAGCAGTTCTCC.

The rearrangement uses TRBV9 and TRBJ2-5; D might be TRBD1 or TRBD2, each matching 5 bases. The CDR3 sequence is 14 residues long. The V gene's germline CDR1 is SGDLS and CDR2 YYNGEE. V lost 2 bases, J lost 1 base, and 9 bases lay in between. CDR3 residues: CASSVGPGQETQYF. DNA for the CDR3: TGTGCCAGCAGCGTGGGACCCGGCCAAGAGACCCAGTACTTC.

The chain recombines TRBV18 with TRBJ1-4; 8 nucleotides line up with TRBD1. The CDR3 contains 17 residues. Germline values: CDR1 KGHSH, CDR2 LQKENI. The V segment lost 3 bases and the J segment 5 bases; nucleotides outside the gene matches: 11. The chain's CDR3 is CASSPTGTGGPNEKLFF. CDR3 DNA: TGTGCCAGCTCACCTACCGGGACAGGAGGTCCCAATGAAAAACTGTTTTTT. The full variable domain, with the rest looked up from reference TRBV18 and TRBJ1-4, is NAGVMQNPRHLVRRRGQEARLRCSPMKGHSHVYWYRQLPEEGLKFMVYLQKENIIDESGMPKERFSAEFPKEGPSILRIQQVVRGDSAAYFCASSPTGTGGPNEKLFFGSGTQLSVL.

As regards this clonotype: An end of the junction differs from the germline gene, which may be a read error. The V and J genes are TRBV7-7 and TRBJ1-2, with D perhaps TRBD1 (6 bases). CDR3 length equals 14 residues. The germline V gene encodes CDR1 SSHAT and CDR2 FNYEAQ (reference sequence). The CDR3: CASSLAAGVYGYTF. DNA for the CDR3: TGTGCTAGCAGCTTAGCGGCAGGGGTGTATGGCTACACCTTC. Complete variable domain (other parts from reference TRBV7-7 and TRBJ1-2): GAGVSQSPRYKVTKRGQDVTLRCDPISSHATLYWYQQALGQGPEFLTYFNYEAQPDKSGLPSDRFSAERPEGSISTLTIQRTEQRDSAMYRCASSLAAGVYGYTFGSGTRLTVV.

This clonotype was seen ten or more times. This chain joins TRBV29-1 and TRBJ2-2; either TRBD1 or TRBD2 may fit D (6 bases each). Trimming shortened V by 4 bases and J by 4 bases, and 13 bases separated the two germline ends. This CDR3 has 14 residues. The germline CDR1 and CDR2 sequences are SQVTM and ANQGSEA. The CDR3 here is CSVGSGGRTGELFF. In DNA form, the CDR3 reads TGCAGCGTTGGATCCGGGGGCCGCACCGGGGAGCTGTTTTTT.

This clonotype was counted a few times. The V call is TRBV19, the J call TRBJ2-1; 7 nucleotides match TRBD2. The length of the CDR3 is 10 residues. From germline, CDR1 is LNHDA and CDR2 SQIVND (reference sequence). CDR3 DNA sequence: TGTGCAGCGGGGTACAATGAGCAGTTCTTC. This codes for CAAGYNEQFF.

This clonotype was seen ten or more times. The genes are TRBV7-8 and TRBJ1-2; D unclear. This CDR3 is built from 16 residues. V was trimmed by 2 bases and J by 0 bases, leaving 13 bases between them. Germline-derived CDR1 and CDR2 are SGHVS and FQNEAQ. The DNA of the CDR3 is TGTGCCAGCAGCTTAAGGGCAGACACGCCTAACTATGGCTACACCTTC. Translating it yields CASSLRADTPNYGYTF.

Regarding this clonotype: The CDR3 ends on some other residue instead of the conserved phenylalanine or tryptophan, so this is likely a read error. This sequence joins TRBV6-5 and TRBJ2-2, with D hard to call. Germline V gene lookup returns CDR1 MNHEY and CDR2 SVGAGI. This CDR3 has 16 residues. Trimming left V 0 bases short and J 0 bases short, with 8 bases between. The CDR3 loop is CASSYSNVPNTGELFL. CDR3 in DNA: TGTGCCAGCAGTTACTCGAATGTTCCGAACACCGGGGAGCTGTTTCTT.

This clonotype came up a few times. V is TRBV30 and J is TRBJ2-2; D unclear. V was clipped by 0 bases and J by 4 bases, with 6 bases between them. Germline CDR1 reads GTSNPN; CDR2 reads SVGIG (reference sequence). CDR3 size: 13 residues. The DNA of the CDR3 is TGTGCCTGGAGTGTCGGCCCCACCGGGGAGCTGTTTTTT. Translated, it gives CAWSVGPTGELFF.

The rearrangement uses TRBV27 and TRBJ2-3, with a possible D match to TRBD2 (6 bases). The CDR3 length is 13 residues. V lost 6 bases, J lost 2 bases, and 9 bases lay in between. Germline V gene data show CDR1 as MNHEY and CDR2 as SMNVEV (reference sequence). The CDR3 DNA follows: TGTGCCAGCAGAGGACTAAACACAGATACGCAGTATTTT. It codes for CASRGLNTDTQYF.

Comment on this clonotype: Just one base apart from a much larger clone, this may be a read error. The J gene is TRBJ1-4, the V gene TRBV6-5; 10 bases match TRBD1. The germline CDR1 and CDR2 sequences are MNHEY and SVGAGI. CDR3 length: 16 residues. With V trimmed by 7 bases and J by 8 bases, 13 bases remained unmatched. This CDR3 reads CASNARDRGRREKLFF. For the CDR3, the DNA is TGTGCCAGCAACGCTCGGGACAGGGGACGGAGAGAAAAACTGTTTTTT.